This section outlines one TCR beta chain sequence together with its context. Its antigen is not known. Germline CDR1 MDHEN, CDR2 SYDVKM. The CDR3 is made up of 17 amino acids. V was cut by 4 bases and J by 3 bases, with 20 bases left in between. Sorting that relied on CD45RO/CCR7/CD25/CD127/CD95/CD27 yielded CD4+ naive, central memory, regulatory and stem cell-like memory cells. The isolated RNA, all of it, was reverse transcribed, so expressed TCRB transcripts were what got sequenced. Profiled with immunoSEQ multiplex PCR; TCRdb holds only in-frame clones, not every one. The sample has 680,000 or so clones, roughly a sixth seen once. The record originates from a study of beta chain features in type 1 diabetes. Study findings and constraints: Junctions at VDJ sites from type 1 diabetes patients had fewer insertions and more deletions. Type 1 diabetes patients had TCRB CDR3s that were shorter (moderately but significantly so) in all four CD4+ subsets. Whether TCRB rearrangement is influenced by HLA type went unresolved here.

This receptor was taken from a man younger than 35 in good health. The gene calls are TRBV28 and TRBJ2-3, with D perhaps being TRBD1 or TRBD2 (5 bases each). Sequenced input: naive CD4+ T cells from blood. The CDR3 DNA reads TGTGCCAGCAGTTCTAGCCGTGACAGAAGAATTACAGATACGCAGTATTTT. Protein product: CASSSSRDRRITDTQYF.